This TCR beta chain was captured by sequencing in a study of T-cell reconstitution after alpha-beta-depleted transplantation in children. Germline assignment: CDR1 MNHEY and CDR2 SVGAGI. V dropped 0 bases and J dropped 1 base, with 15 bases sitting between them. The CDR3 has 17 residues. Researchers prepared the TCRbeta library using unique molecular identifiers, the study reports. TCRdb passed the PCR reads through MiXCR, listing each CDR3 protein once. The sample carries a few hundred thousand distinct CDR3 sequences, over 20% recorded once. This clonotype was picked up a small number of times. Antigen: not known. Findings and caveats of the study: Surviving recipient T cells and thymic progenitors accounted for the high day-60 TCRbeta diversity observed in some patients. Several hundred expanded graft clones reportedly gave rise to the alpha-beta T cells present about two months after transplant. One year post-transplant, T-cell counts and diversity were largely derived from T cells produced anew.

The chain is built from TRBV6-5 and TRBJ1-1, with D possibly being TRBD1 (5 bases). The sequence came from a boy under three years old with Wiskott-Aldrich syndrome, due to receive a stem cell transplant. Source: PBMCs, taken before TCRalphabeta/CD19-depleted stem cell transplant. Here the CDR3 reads CASSYSIPPDKNTEAFF. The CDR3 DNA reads TGTGCCAGCAGTTACTCGATTCCCCCGGACAAGAACACTGAAGCTTTCTTT.